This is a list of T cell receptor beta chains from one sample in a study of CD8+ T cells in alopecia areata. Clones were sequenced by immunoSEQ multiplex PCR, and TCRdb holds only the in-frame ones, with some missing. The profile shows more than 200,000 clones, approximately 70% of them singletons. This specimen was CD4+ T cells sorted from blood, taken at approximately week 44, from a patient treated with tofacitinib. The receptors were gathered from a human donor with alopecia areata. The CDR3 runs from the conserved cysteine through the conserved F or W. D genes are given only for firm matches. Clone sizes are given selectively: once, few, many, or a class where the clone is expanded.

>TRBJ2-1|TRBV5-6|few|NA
CASSLFSEYEQFF
TGTGCCAGCAGCTTATTCTCCGAATATGAGCAGTTCTTC
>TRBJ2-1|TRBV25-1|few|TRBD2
CASSESVPGGTGEQFF
TGTGCCAGCAGTGAATCGGTCCCGGGGGGGACGGGTGAGCAGTTCTTC
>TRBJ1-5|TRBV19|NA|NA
CASGGGNQPQHF
TGTGCCAGTGGGGGCGGGAATCAGCCCCAGCATTTT
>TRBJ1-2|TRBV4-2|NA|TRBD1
CASSPQSTGTGLGGYTF
TGTGCCAGCAGCCCACAATCTACCGGGACAGGGTTAGGAGGCTACACCTTC
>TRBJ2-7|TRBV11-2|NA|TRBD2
CASSLTGLAGYYEQYF
TGTGCCAGCAGCTTGACGGGACTAGCGGGGTACTACGAGCAGTACTTC
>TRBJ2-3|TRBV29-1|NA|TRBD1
CSVGEGAGDTQYF
TGCAGCGTTGGAGAGGGGGCGGGAGATACGCAGTATTTT
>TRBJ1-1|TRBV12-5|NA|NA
CASGLAVGGNTEAFF
TGTGCTAGTGGCCTGGCTGTTGGGGGAAACACTGAAGCTTTCTTT
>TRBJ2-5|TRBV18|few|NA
CASSPFAGQETQYF
TGTGCCAGCTCACCATTCGCAGGCCAGGAGACCCAGTACTTC
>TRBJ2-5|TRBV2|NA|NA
CASSGLRQETQYF
TGTGCCAGTTCAGGGCTACGGCAAGAGACCCAGTACTTC
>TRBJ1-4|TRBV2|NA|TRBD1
CASSVRTGDEKLFF
TGTGCCAGCAGTGTCCGGACAGGGGACGAAAAACTGTTTTTT
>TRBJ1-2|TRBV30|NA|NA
CAWTSIPSSYGYTF
TGTGCCTGGACCTCGATTCCCAGTTCGTATGGCTACACCTTC
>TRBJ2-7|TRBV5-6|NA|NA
CASSSFDEKEQYF
TGTGCCAGCAGCTCCTTCGACGAGAAAGAGCAGTACTTC
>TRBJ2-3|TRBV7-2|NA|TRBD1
CASSLGDRGRPDTQYF
TGTGCCAGCAGCTTAGGGGACAGGGGGCGACCAGATACGCAGTATTTT
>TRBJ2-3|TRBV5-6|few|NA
CASKEGSTDTQYF
TGTGCCAGCAAGGAGGGGTCCACAGATACGCAGTATTTT
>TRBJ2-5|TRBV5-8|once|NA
CASSPGTKEETQYF
TGTGCCAGCAGCCCCGGGACGAAGGAAGAGACCCAGTACTTC
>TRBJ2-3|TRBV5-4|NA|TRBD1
CASSGGQARDTQYF
TGTGCCAGCAGCGGGGGACAGGCTCGAGATACGCAGTATTTT
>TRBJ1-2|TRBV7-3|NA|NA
CASSSGVDGGYTF
TGTGCCAGCAGCTCCGGTGTGGACGGTGGCTACACCTTC
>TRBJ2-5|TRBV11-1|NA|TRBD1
CASSSPGTGGQETQYF
TGTGCCAGCAGCTCACCAGGGACAGGGGGACAAGAGACCCAGTACTTC
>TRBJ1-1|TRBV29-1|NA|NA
CSLGMGGNTEAFF
TGCAGCCTTGGGATGGGCGGGAACACTGAAGCTTTCTTT
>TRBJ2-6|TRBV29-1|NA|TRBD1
CSVEGTGRSGANVLTF
TGCAGCGTTGAAGGGACAGGGAGGTCTGGGGCCAACGTCCTGACTTTC
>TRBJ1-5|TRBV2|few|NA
CASGNREGNQPQHF
TGTGCCAGCGGAAACAGGGAAGGCAATCAGCCCCAGCATTTT
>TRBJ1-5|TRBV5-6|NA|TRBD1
CASSIQGNQPQHF
TGTGCCAGCAGTATACAGGGGAATCAGCCCCAGCATTTT
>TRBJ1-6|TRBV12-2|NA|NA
CASRLVEGGSPLHF
TGTGCAAGTCGCTTAGTAGAGGGGGGATCACCCCTCCACTTT
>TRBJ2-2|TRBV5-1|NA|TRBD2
CASTQGLAGNTGELFF
TGCGCCAGCACTCAGGGACTAGCGGGCAACACCGGGGAGCTGTTTTTT
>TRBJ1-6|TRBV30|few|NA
CAWSNRDNSPLHF
TGTGCCTGGAGTAACCGTGATAATTCACCCCTCCACTTT
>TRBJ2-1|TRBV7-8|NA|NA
CASSILGTASYNEQFF
TGTGCCAGCAGCATCCTCGGGACCGCTTCCTACAATGAGCAGTTCTTC
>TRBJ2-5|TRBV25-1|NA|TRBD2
CASSEILAGVLSETQYF
TGTGCCAGCAGTGAAATACTAGCGGGGGTTCTTTCAGAGACCCAGTACTTC
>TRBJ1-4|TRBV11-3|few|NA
CASSLSREKLFF
TGTGCCAGCAGCTTATCACGGGAAAAACTGTTTTTT
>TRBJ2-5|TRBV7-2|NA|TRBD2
CASSLDGRRGQETQYF
TGTGCCAGCAGCTTAGACGGGAGGAGGGGTCAAGAGACCCAGTACTTC
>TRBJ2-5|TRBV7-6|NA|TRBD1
CASSKDRDQETQYF
TGTGCCAGCAGCAAGGACAGGGACCAAGAGACCCAGTACTTC
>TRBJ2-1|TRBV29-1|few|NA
CSVAVSASSYNEQFF
TGCAGCGTTGCGGTTAGCGCAAGCTCCTACAATGAGCAGTTCTTC
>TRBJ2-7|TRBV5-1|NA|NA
CASSLVGGNEQYF
TGCGCCAGCAGCTTGGTTGGTGGAAACGAGCAGTACTTC
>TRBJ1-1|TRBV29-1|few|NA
CSVGRGTEAFF
TGCAGCGTCGGACGAGGGACTGAAGCTTTCTTT
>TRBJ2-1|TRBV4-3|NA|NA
CASSQEFGGFAYNEQFF
TGCGCCAGCAGCCAAGAGTTTGGGGGCTTCGCCTACAATGAGCAGTTCTTC
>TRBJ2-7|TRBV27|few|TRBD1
CASSSGQGSYEQYF
TGTGCCAGCAGTTCGGGACAGGGGTCGTACGAGCAGTACTTC
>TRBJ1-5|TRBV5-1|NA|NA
CASSLLRAGQPQHF
TGCGCCAGCAGCTTGTTACGGGCTGGCCAGCCCCAGCATTTT
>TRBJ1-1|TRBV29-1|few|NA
CSVERAVEAFF
TGCAGCGTTGAGAGAGCAGTCGAAGCTTTCTTT
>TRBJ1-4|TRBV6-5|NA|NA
CASSLRQAREKLFF
TGTGCCAGCAGTCTACGACAGGCCCGGGAAAAACTGTTTTTT
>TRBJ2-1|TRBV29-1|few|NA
CSVEGLASDEQFF
TGCAGCGTTGAAGGGCTAGCTTCGGATGAGCAGTTCTTC
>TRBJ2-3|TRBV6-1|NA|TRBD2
CASAGEADTQYF
TGTGCCAGCGCGGGGGAAGCAGATACGCAGTATTTT
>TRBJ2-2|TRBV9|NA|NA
CASSISPGGPRTGELFF
TGTGCCAGCAGCATTTCCCCCGGCGGGCCCCGAACCGGGGAGCTGTTTTTT
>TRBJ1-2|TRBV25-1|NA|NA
CASRDTGFNYGYTF
TGTGCCAGCAGGGACACGGGATTTAACTATGGCTACACCTTC
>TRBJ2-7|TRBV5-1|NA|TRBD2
CASSRTSGAYYEQYF
TGCGCCAGCAGCAGGACTAGCGGGGCGTACTACGAGCAGTACTTC
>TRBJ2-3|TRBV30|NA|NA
CAWSAGGPDTQYF
TGTGCCTGGAGTGCGGGGGGCCCGGATACGCAGTATTTT
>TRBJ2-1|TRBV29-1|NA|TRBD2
CSVTSGGNNEQFF
TGCAGCGTGACTAGCGGGGGGAACAATGAGCAGTTCTTC
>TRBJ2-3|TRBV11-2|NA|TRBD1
CASSVDRSDRLSRVTQYF
TGTGCCAGCAGCGTAGACCGTTCGGACAGGTTGAGTAGGGTGACGCAGTATTTT
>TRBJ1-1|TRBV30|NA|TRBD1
CAWSARQGSWNTEAFF
TGTGCCTGGAGTGCCCGACAGGGATCCTGGAACACTGAAGCTTTCTTT
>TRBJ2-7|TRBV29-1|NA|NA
CSVAQGSYEQYF
TGCAGCGTTGCCCAGGGTTCCTACGAGCAGTACTTC
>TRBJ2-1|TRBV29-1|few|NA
CSVDYGQIAIF
TGCAGCGTTGACTACGGCCAAATCGCGATCTTC
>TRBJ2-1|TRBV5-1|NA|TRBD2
CASGRTLAGEFINEQFF
TGCGCCAGCGGCAGGACTCTAGCGGGGGAGTTCATCAATGAGCAGTTCTTC
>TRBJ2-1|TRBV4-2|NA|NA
CASSQDLTREQFF
TGTGCCAGCAGCCAAGATCTAACCAGGGAGCAGTTCTTC
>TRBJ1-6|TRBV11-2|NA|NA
CASSPEAQDNSPLHF
TGTGCCAGCAGCCCAGAGGCACAGGATAATTCACCCCTCCACTTT